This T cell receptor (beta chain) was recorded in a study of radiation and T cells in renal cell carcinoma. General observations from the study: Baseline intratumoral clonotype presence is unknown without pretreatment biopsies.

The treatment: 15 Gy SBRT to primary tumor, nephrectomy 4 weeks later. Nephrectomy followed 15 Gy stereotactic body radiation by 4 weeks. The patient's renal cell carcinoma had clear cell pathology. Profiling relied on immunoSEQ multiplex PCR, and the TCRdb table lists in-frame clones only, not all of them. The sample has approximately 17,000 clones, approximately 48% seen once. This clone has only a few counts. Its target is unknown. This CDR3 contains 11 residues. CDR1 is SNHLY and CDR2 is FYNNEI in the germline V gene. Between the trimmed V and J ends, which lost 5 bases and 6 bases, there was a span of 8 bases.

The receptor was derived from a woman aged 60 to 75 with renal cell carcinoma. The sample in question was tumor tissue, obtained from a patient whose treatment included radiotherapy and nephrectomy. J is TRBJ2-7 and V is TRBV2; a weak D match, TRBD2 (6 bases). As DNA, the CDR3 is TGTGCCAGCAGTTCACTAGCCGAGCAGTACTTC. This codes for CASSSLAEQYF. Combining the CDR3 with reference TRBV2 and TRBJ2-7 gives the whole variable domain EPEVTQTPSHQVTQMGQEVILRCVPISNHLYFYWYRQILGQKVEFLVSFYNNEISEKSEIFDDQFSVERPDGSNFTLKIRSTKLEDSAMYFCASSSLAEQYFGPGTRLTVT.